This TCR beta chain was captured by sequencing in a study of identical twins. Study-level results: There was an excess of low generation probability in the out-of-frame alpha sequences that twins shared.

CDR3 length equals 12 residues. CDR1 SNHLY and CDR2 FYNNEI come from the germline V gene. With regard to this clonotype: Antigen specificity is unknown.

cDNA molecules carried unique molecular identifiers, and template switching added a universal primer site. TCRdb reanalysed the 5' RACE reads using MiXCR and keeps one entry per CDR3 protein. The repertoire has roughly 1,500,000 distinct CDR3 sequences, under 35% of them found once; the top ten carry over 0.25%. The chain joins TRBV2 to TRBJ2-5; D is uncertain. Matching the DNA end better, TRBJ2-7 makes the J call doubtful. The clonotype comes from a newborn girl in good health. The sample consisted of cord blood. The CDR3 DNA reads TGTGCCAGCAGTGGACTGGAATACGAGCAGTACTTC. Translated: CASSGLEYEQYF.